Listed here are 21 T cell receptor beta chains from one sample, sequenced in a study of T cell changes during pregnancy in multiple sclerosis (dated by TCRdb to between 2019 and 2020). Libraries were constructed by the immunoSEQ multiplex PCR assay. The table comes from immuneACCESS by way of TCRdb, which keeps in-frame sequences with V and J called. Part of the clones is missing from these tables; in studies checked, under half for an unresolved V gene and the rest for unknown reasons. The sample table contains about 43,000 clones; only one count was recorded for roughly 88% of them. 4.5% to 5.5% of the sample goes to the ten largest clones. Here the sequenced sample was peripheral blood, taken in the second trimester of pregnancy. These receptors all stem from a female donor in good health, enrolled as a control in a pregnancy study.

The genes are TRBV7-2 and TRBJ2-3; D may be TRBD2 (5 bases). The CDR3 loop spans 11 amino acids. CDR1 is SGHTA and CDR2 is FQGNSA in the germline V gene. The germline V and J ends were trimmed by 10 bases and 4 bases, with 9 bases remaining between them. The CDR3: CATGVSDTQYF. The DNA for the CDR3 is TGTGCCACCGGGGTCTCAGATACGCAGTATTTT.

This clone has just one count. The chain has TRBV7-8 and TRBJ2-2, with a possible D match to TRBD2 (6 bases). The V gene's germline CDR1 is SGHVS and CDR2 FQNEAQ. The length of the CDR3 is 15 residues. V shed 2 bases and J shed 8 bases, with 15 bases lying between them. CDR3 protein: CASSLNGGTGGELFF. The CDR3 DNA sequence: TGTGCCAGCAGCTTAAACGGCGGGACGGGGGGGGAGCTGTTTTTT.

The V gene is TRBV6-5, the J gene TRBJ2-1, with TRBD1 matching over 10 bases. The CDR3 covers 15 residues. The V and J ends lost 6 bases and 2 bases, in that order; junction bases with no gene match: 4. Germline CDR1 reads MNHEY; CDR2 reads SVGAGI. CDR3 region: CASRKTGGAYNEQFF. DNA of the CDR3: TGTGCCAGCAGGAAGACAGGGGGCGCCTACAATGAGCAGTTCTTC.

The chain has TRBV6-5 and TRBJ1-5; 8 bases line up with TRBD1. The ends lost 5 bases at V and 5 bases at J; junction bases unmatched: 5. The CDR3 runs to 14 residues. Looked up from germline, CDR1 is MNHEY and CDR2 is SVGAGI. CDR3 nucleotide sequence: TGTGCCAGCAGTCTTGGACAGGGCCATCAGCCCCAGCATTTT. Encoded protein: CASSLGQGHQPQHF.

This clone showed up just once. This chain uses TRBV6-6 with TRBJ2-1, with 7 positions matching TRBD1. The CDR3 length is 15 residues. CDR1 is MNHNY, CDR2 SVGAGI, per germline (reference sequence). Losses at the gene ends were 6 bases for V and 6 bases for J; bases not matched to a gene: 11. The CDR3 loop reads CASSWLGGASNEQFF. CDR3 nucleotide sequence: TGTGCCAGCAGCTGGTTAGGGGGCGCGAGCAATGAGCAGTTCTTC.

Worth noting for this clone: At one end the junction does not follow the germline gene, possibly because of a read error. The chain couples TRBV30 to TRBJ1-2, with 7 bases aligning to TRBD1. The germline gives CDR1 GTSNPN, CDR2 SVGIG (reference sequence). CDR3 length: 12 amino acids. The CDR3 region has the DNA TGTGCCTGGACAGGGGGTAACGATGGCTACACCTTC. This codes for CAWTGGNDGYTF.

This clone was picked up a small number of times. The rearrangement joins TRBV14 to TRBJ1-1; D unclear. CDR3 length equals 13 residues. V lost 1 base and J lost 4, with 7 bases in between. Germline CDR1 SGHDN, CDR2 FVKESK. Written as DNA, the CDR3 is TGTGCCAGCAGCCAAGGGCTCCTCACTGAAGCTTTCTTT. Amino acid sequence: CASSQGLLTEAFF.

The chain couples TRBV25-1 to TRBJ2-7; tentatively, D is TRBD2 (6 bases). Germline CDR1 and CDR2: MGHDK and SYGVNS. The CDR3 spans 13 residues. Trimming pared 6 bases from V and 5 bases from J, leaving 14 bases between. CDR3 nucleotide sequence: TGTGCCAGCAGGGGGACTCCGGCCCACGAGCAGTACTTC. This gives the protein CASRGTPAHEQYF.

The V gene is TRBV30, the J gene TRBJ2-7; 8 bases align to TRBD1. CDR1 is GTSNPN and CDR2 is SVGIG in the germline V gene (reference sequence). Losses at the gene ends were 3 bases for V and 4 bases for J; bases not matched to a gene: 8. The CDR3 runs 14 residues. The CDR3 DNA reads TGTGCCTGGAGGACAGGACAGGGAGGTTACGAGCAGTACTTC. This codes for CAWRTGQGGYEQYF.

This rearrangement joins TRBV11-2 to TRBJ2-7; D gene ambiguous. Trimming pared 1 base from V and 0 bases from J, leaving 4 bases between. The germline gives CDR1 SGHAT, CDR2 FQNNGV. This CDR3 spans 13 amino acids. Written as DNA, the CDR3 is TGTGCCAGCAGCTTAGTGAGCTCCTACGAGCAGTACTTC. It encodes CASSLVSSYEQYF. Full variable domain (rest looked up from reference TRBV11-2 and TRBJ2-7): EAGVAQSPRYKIIEKRQSVAFWCNPISGHATLYWYQQILGQGPKLLIQFQNNGVVDDSQLPKDRFSAERLKGVDSTLKIQPAKLEDSAVYLCASSLVSSYEQYFGPGTRLTVT.

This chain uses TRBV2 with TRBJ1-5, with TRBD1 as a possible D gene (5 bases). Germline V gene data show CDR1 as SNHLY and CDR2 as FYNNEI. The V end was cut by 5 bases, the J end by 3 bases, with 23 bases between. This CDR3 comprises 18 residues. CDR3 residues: CASSPGPPYRRDNQPQHF. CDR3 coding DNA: TGTGCCAGCAGTCCGGGCCCCCCGTATCGCAGGGACAATCAGCCCCAGCATTTT. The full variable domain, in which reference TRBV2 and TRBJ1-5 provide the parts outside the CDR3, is EPEVTQTPSHQVTQMGQEVILRCVPISNHLYFYWYRQILGQKVEFLVSFYNNEISEKSEIFDDQFSVERPDGSNFTLKIRSTKLEDSAMYFCASSPGPPYRRDNQPQHFGDGTRLSIL.

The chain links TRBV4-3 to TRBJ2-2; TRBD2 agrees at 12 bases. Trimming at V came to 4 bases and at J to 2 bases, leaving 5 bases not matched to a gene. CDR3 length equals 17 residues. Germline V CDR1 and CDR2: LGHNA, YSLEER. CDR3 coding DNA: TGCGCCAGCAGCCCCCGACTAGCGGGGGTCAACACCGGGGAGCTGTTTTTT. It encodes CASSPRLAGVNTGELFF.

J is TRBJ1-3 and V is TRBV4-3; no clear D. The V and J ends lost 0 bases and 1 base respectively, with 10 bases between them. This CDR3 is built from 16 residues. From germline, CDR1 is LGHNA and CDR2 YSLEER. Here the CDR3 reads CASSQDEEVSGNTIYF. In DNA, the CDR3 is TGCGCCAGCAGCCAAGATGAGGAGGTTTCTGGAAACACCATATATTTT.

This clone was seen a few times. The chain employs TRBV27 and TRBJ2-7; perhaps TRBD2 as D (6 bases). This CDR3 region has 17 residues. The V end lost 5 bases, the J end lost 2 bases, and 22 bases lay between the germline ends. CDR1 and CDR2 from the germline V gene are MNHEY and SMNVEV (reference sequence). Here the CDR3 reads CASSPLLLAATTYEQYF. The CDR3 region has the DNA TGTGCCAGCAGTCCTCTCCTACTAGCAGCGACTACCTACGAGCAGTACTTC.

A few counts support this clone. CDR3 nucleotide sequence: TGCGCCAGCAGTGACCGGCGGGACTCCTACGAGCAGTACTTC. Translated: CASSDRRDSYEQYF. This sequence joins TRBV10-2 and TRBJ2-7; possible D gene TRBD2, 6 bases. This CDR3 is built from 14 residues. Trimming removed 3 bases from V and 0 bases from J, with 9 bases in between. Germline V gene lookup returns CDR1 WSHSY and CDR2 SAAADI.

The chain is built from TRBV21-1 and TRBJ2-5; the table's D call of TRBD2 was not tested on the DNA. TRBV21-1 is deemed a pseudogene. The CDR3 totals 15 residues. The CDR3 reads CARDGLERAEETQYF. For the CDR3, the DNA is TGTGCCAGAGACGGACTGGAGAGGGCCGAAGAGACCCAGTACTTC.

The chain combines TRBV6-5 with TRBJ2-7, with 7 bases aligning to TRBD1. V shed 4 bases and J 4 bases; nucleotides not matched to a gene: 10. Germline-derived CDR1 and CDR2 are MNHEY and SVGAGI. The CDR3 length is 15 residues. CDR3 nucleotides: TGTGCCAGCAGTTCCGGACCGGGACAGCATTACGAGCAGTACTTC. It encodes CASSSGPGQHYEQYF.

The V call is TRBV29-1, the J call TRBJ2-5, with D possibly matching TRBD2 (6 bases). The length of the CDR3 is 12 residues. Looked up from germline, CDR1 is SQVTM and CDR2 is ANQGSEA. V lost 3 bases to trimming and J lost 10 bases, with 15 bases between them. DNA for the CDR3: TGCAGCGTTGATTTCCTAACCGGGGGCCAGTACTTC. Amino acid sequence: CSVDFLTGGQYF.

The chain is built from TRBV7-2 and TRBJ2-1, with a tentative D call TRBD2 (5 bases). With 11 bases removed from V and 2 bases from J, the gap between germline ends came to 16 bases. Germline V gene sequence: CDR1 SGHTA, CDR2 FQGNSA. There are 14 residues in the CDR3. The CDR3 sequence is CAGMRALAYNEQFF. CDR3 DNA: TGTGCCGGGATGAGGGCCCTGGCCTACAATGAGCAGTTCTTC.

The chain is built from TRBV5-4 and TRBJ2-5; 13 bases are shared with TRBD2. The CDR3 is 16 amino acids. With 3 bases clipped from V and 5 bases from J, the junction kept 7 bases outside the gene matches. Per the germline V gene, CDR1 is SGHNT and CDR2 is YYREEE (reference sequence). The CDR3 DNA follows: TGTGCCAGCAGCTCTAGACTAGCGGGAGGCCAGGAGACCCAGTACTTC. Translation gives CASSSRLAGGQETQYF.

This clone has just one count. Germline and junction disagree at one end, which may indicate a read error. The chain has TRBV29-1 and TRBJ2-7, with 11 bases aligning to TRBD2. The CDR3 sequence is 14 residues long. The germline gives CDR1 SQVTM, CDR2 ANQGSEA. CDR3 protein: CSASGTSGTYEQHF. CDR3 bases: TGCAGCGCTTCTGGGACTAGCGGAACCTACGAGCAGCACTTC.